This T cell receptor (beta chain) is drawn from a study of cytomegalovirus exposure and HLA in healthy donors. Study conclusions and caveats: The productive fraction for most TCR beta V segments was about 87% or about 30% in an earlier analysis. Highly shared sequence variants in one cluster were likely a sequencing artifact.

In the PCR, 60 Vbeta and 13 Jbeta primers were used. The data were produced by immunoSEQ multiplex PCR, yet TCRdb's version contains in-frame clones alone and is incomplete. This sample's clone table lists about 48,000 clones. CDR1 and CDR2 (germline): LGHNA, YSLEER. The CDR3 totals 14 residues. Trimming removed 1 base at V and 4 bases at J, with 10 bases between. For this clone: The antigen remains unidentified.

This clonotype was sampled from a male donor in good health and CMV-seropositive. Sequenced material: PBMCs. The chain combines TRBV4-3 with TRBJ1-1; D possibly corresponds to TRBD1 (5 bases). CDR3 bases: TGCGCCAGCAGCCAAGTCGGCAGGGTCACTGAAGCTTTCTTT. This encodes CASSQVGRVTEAFF.